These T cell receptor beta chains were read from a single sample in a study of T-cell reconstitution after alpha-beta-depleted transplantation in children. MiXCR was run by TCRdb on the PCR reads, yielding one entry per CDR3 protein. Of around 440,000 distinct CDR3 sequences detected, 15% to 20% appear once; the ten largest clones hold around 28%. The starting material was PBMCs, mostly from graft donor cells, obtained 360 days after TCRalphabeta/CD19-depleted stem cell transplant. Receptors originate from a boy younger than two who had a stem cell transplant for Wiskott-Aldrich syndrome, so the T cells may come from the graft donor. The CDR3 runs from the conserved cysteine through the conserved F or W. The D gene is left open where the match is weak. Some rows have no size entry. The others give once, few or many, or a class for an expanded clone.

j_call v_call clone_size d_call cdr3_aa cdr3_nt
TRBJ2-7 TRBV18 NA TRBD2 CASSPGLPKYEQYF TGTGCCAGCTCACCGGGACTACCTAAATACGAGCAGTACTTC
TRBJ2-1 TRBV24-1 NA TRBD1 CATSDPGTGGADSYNEQFF TGTGCCACCAGTGATCCGGGGACAGGGGGCGCCGACTCATACAATGAGCAGTTCTTC
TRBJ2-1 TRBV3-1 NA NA CASSQDLRSSGYNEQFF TGTGCCAGCAGCCAAGACCTTCGTAGTAGCGGTTACAATGAGCAGTTCTTC
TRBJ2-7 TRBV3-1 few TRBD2 CASSLSGGTSYEQYF TGTGCCAGCAGCCTTAGCGGGGGGACATCCTACGAGCAGTACTTC
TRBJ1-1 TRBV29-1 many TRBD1 CSVRQGITEAFF TGCAGCGTTCGACAGGGAATCACTGAAGCTTTCTTT
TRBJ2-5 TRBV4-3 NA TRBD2 CASSQVQAGGPGGETQYF TGCGCCAGCAGCCAAGTACAGGCGGGAGGGCCGGGAGGAGAGACCCAGTACTTC
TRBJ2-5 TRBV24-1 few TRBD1 CATSDWTGVAETQYF TGTGCCACCAGTGATTGGACAGGGGTGGCGGAGACCCAGTACTTC
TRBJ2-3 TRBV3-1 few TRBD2 CASSKLLAGGTDTQYF TGTGCCAGCAGCAAACTACTAGCGGGAGGCACAGATACGCAGTATTTT
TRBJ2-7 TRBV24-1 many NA CAVEECGEYEQYF TGTGCCGTAGAAGAGTGTGGGGAATACGAGCAGTACTTC
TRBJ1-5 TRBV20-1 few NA CSAVGVDSNQPQHF TGCAGTGCTGTTGGTGTTGATAGCAATCAGCCCCAGCATTTT
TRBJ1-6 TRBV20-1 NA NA CSARVGNSPLHF TGCAGTGCTAGAGTTGGGAATTCACCCCTCCACTTT
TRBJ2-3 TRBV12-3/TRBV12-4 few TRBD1 CASSSSRGTGRDTQYF TGTGCCAGCAGTTCCTCCCGAGGGACAGGGAGGGATACGCAGTATTTT
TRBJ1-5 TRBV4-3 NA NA CASSQEARQPQHF TGCGCCAGCAGCCAAGAGGCACGTCAGCCCCAGCATTTT
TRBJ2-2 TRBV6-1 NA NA CASSPGGKDTGELFF TGTGCCAGCAGTCCTGGAGGGAAGGACACCGGGGAGCTGTTTTTT
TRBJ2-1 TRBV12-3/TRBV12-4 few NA CASSSREEQFF TGTGCCAGCAGTTCCAGAGAGGAGCAGTTCTTC
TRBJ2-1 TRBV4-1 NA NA CASSQVGRGPYNEQFF TGCGCCAGCAGCCAAGTCGGGAGGGGGCCTTACAATGAGCAGTTCTTC
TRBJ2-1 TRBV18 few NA CASSRRGDGEQFF TGTGCCAGCTCACGCAGAGGGGACGGGGAGCAGTTCTTC
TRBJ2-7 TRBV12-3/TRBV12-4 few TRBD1 CASRNGQAAYEQYF TGTGCCAGCAGAAACGGACAGGCGGCCTACGAGCAGTACTTC
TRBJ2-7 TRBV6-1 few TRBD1 CASSEGQGNEQYF TGTGCCAGCAGTGAAGGACAGGGGAACGAGCAGTACTTC
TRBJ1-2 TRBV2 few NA CASSPSGKTVDTF TGTGCCAGCAGTCCCTCGGGTAAAACTGTTGACACCTTC
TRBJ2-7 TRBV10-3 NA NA CAISEILGQGDEQYF TGTGCCATCAGTGAGATTCTGGGGCAGGGCGACGAGCAGTACTTC